These T cell receptor beta chains were read from a single sample in a study of cytomegalovirus exposure and HLA in healthy donors. Method: immunoSEQ multiplex PCR; TCRdb's copy keeps in-frame clones and lacks some. The table records about 210,000 clones, around 83% of them present only once. Source material: PBMCs. The receptor set was obtained from a girl aged 2 to 9 in good health and CMV-seronegative. Both conserved end residues are part of each CDR3. A D gene is named only where the DNA matches it firmly. The size entry is marked missing in some rows and otherwise reads once, few, many or a size class.

J gene | D gene | clone size | V gene | CDR3 protein | CDR3 DNA
TRBJ2-3 | TRBD2 | NA | TRBV5-1 | CASSSATSVRGTQYF | TGCGCCAGCAGCTCAGCTACTAGCGTTAGGGGTACGCAGTATTTT
TRBJ2-3 | TRBD2 | NA | TRBV2 | CASSEVLAGGPSTDTQYF | TGTGCCAGCAGTGAGGTCCTAGCGGGAGGCCCTAGCACAGATACGCAGTATTTT
TRBJ2-3 | NA | NA | TRBV19 | CASSLLVSGTDTQYF | TGTGCCAGTAGCCTGCTAGTGTCGGGCACAGATACGCAGTATTTT
TRBJ2-5 | NA | NA | TRBV9 | CASSLDSKETQYF | TGTGCCAGCAGCCTGGACTCTAAAGAGACCCAGTACTTC
TRBJ2-7 | NA | NA | TRBV4-2 | CASSQVSSGEDEQYF | TGTGCCAGCAGCCAAGTCTCCTCAGGGGAAGACGAGCAGTACTTC
TRBJ1-1 | NA | NA | TRBV10-3 | CAISESRWEAFF | TGTGCCATCAGTGAGTCACGGTGGGAAGCTTTCTTT
TRBJ1-2 | NA | NA | TRBV29-1 | CSASGQYGYTF | TGCAGCGCCTCCGGACAGTATGGCTACACCTTC
TRBJ1-3 | NA | once | TRBV27 | CASRPYRDSGNTIYF | TGTGCCAGCAGACCCTACAGGGACTCTGGAAACACCATATATTTT
TRBJ2-7 | TRBD2 | NA | TRBV2 | CARSRLAGAPYEQYF | TGTGCCAGATCCCGTCTAGCGGGAGCCCCCTACGAGCAGTACTTC
TRBJ1-1 | TRBD1 | NA | TRBV7-8 | CASSFTTGRNTEAFF | TGTGCCAGCAGCTTTACGACAGGGAGGAACACTGAAGCTTTCTTT
TRBJ2-5 | NA | NA | TRBV6-1 | CASSEAPGIGQETQYF | TGTGCCAGCAGTGAAGCTCCAGGGATCGGACAAGAGACCCAGTACTTC
TRBJ2-5 | NA | NA | TRBV30 | CAWKTVVQETQYF | TGTGCCTGGAAGACAGTCGTTCAAGAGACCCAGTACTTC
TRBJ1-1 | TRBD1 | NA | TRBV5-1 | CASGSGTGDTEAFF | TGCGCCAGCGGTTCCGGGACAGGGGACACTGAAGCTTTCTTT
TRBJ2-3 | TRBD2 | NA | TRBV6-5 | CASSYQAGGGTQYF | TGTGCCAGCAGTTACCAAGCGGGAGGAGGAACGCAGTATTTT
TRBJ2-2 | NA | NA | TRBV30 | CAWRPQTTGELFF | TGTGCCTGGCGGCCACAGACCACCGGGGAGCTGTTTTTT
TRBJ2-3 | NA | once | TRBV7-9 | CASRRAASTDTQYF | TGTGCCAGCAGGAGAGCGGCTAGCACAGATACGCAGTATTTT
TRBJ2-2 | TRBD2 | NA | TRBV10-3 | CAIHGTSLNTGELFF | TGTGCCATACACGGGACTAGCCTGAACACCGGGGAGCTGTTTTTT
TRBJ1-2 | NA | NA | TRBV19 | CASSPQAANYGYTF | TGTGCCAGTAGTCCCCAGGCAGCCAACTATGGCTACACCTTC
TRBJ2-7 | NA | NA | TRBV27 | CASSSSRAYEQYF | TGTGCCAGCAGTTCGTCTCGAGCTTACGAGCAGTACTTC
TRBJ2-7 | NA | NA | TRBV9 | CASSPSGSRYEQYF | TGTGCCAGCAGCCCCTCGGGTAGCCGCTACGAGCAGTACTTC
TRBJ2-7 | TRBD2 | NA | TRBV2 | CASRGGFALYEQYF | TGTGCCAGCAGGGGGGGGTTCGCCCTATACGAGCAGTACTTC
TRBJ2-4 | NA | NA | TRBV5-1 | CASSPLTLTGAKNIQYF | TGCGCCAGCAGCCCCCTGACCCTTACAGGGGCCAAAAACATTCAGTACTTC
TRBJ2-7 | NA | NA | TRBV19 | CASSDRISSYEQYF | TGTGCCAGTAGCGACAGGATTAGCTCCTACGAGCAGTACTTC
TRBJ1-2 | NA | once | TRBV4-2 | CASSEQLVDGYTF | TGTGCCAGCAGCGAACAGCTGGTTGATGGCTACACCTTC
TRBJ2-7 | TRBD2 | once | TRBV7-9 | CASSIPGGNYEQYF | TGTGCCAGCAGCATTCCGGGGGGGAACTACGAGCAGTACTTC
TRBJ2-7 | TRBD2 | NA | TRBV5-4 | CASSLSAGGPYEQYF | TGTGCCAGCAGCTTGTCAGCGGGAGGTCCCTACGAGCAGTACTTC
TRBJ1-3 | NA | few | TRBV10-2 | CASTGVSGNTIYF | TGCGCCAGTACCGGGGTCTCTGGAAACACCATATATTTT
TRBJ2-1 | NA | NA | TRBV7-9 | CASSSRGNEQFF | TGTGCCAGCAGCTCCAGGGGCAATGAGCAGTTCTTC
TRBJ2-7 | NA | NA | TRBV7-9 | CASSLEQGVYEQYF | TGTGCCAGCAGCTTAGAACAGGGAGTGTACGAGCAGTACTTC
TRBJ2-1 | TRBD1 | NA | TRBV25-1 | CASQPRDRGWGEQFF | TGTGCCAGCCAACCCCGGGACAGGGGATGGGGGGAGCAGTTCTTC
TRBJ1-1 | NA | NA | TRBV2 | CANVRVVGTEAFF | TGTGCCAATGTCAGGGTGGTGGGGACTGAAGCTTTCTTT
TRBJ2-5 | NA | NA | TRBV5-1 | CASSGERWETQYF | TGCGCCAGCAGCGGTGAACGGTGGGAGACCCAGTACTTC
TRBJ2-7 | TRBD2 | NA | TRBV29-1 | CSARLAEEQYF | TGCAGCGCTAGACTAGCGGAAGAGCAGTACTTC
TRBJ2-7 | NA | NA | TRBV4-1 | CASSQGVAVTHEQYF | TGCGCCAGCAGCCAAGGGGTAGCGGTCACGCACGAGCAGTACTTC
TRBJ1-1 | NA | once | TRBV19 | CASSAGVWTEAFF | TGTGCCAGTAGTGCAGGGGTTTGGACTGAAGCTTTCTTT
TRBJ1-1 | TRBD1 | NA | TRBV10-3 | CAIRGTGWGNTEAFF | TGTGCCATCAGGGGGACAGGGTGGGGGAACACTGAAGCTTTCTTT
TRBJ1-1 | NA | NA | TRBV6-5 | CASSYTPGGNTEAFF | TGTGCCAGCAGTTACACACCGGGGGGGAACACTGAAGCTTTCTTT
TRBJ2-1 | TRBD2 | NA | TRBV11-2 | CASSRSSGNSYNEQFF | TGTGCCAGCAGCCGCTCTAGCGGAAATTCCTACAATGAGCAGTTCTTC
TRBJ2-7 | NA | NA | TRBV6-1 | CASSDGKPYEQYF | TGTGCCAGCAGTGACGGGAAGCCCTACGAGCAGTACTTC
TRBJ2-7 | TRBD1 | NA | TRBV7-9 | CASSPWTGEYPYEQYF | TGTGCCAGCAGCCCCTGGACAGGGGAGTATCCCTACGAGCAGTACTTC
TRBJ2-1 | NA | NA | TRBV10-3 | CAISESRGIVLNEQFF | TGTGCCATCAGTGAGTCAAGGGGGATTGTTCTCAATGAGCAGTTCTTC